This T cell receptor beta chain was documented in a study of T cell responses to AZD1222 COVID-19 vaccine. Study-level points and caveats: Repertoire sampling occurred only after the peak T cell response. Baseline testing showed seropositivity in only 6 or 7 AZD1222 recipients. Females outnumbered males among donors, who were mostly white British; clonal diversity was possibly underestimated. Spike was spanned by vaccine-associated CD4 TCRs, which were dominant at 160-218 and 743-854.

This CDR3 has 14 amino acids. The germline V gene encodes CDR1 SGHTA and CDR2 FQGNSA. V lost 3 bases, J lost 8 bases, and 16 bases lay in between. Regarding this clone: Its antigen remains unidentified.

Using immunoSEQ multiplex PCR, the repertoire was profiled, and TCRdb retains in-frame clones only, with some absent. The sample includes roughly 140,000 clones, approximately 86% of them seen just once. The source was peripheral blood, collected after recovery from COVID-19. The receptor's source is an adult who had recovered from COVID-19. The chain is built from TRBV7-2 and TRBJ1-2; D uncertain. The CDR3 DNA is TGTGCCAGCAGCTTCCCCGACTCGAGAGGGGGCTACACCTTC. Protein product: CASSFPDSRGGYTF.